This T cell receptor beta chain appears in the sequencing data of a study of CD8+CD57+ T cells in acquired aplastic anemia. A remark on this clonotype: Its antigen is unknown.

Profiling that covered TCR beta VDJ and CDR3 relied on genomic DNA as its template. TCRdb ran MiXCR on the reads and lists one entry per CDR3 protein. In the table there are 150,000 to 200,000 distinct CDR3 sequences, around 48% of which are singletons. Per the germline V gene, CDR1 is SNHLY and CDR2 is FYNNEI. J lost 2 bases, V lost 2 bases, and 1 base had no gene match. The CDR3 totals 15 residues. Regarding the study as a whole: Researchers report that fewer than 30 CD8+ CDR3 sequences appeared in both patients and controls.

Patients chosen for sequencing had shown CD8+CD57+ cell expansion by flow cytometry. The enrolled patients all had severe acquired aplastic anemia. None of the patients had been given any therapy when their blood was sampled. Sequenced sample: sorted CD4+, CD8+, or CD8+CD57+ T cells (not recorded which) from PBMCs. This chain joins TRBV2 and TRBJ2-7, with TRBD2 matching 12 bases. The clonotype was recovered from a human donor with aplastic anemia. CDR3 sequence reads: CASSERLAGAYEQYF. CDR3 DNA sequence: TGTGCCAGCAGTGAACGACTAGCGGGAGCCTACGAGCAGTACTTC.